The sequence of this TCR beta chain was determined in a study of response to subunit inactivated influenza vaccine (dated by TCRdb to about 2018). A note on the overall study: The study used deep quantitative T cell receptor repertoire profiling to track responses to a trivalent subunit inactivated influenza vaccine.

Broad study findings and their caveats: It was suggested by the authors that each seasonal influenza vaccination may recruit only a limited number of new T cells.

The library was generated by RT-PCR. This sample was sequenced with an Illumina HiSeq 2500. TCRdb reworked the public reads: Q25 trimming with fastp, MiXCR clone assembly, productive beta chains retained. Each record represents a unique CDR3 protein, reported with the most common genes and DNA among its rows. For this sample the table gives approximately 730,000 distinct CDR3 sequences, of which around 14% were detected only once. The ten largest clones add up to 5.5% to 7% of the sample. With respect to this clonotype: Its binding antigen is unknown. It has no much larger one-base neighbor in the sample; base qualities were not kept.

The starting material was PBMCs from blood, obtained less than 15 days before vaccination. The receptor comes from a man aged 45-65 years who received an inactivated influenza vaccine. Donor details come from another sample of the same person, matched by shared clones.

In nucleotide form, the sequence is TGTGCCAATTTAAAACGGACAGGACCCGTGGATACGCAGTATTTT. The encoded protein is CANLKRTGPVDTQYF. The V gene is TRBV24-1 and the J gene is TRBJ2-3, with 7 bases matching TRBD1. The CDR3 holds 15 amino acids from the cysteine to the phenylalanine. CDR3 DNA only is kept here, 45 bases in frame from base 1. Taken from the germline V gene, the CDR1 and CDR2 loops are KGHDR and SFDVKD. At the junction V is shortened by 11 bases and J by 6 bases; bases outside the gene matches: 16.